This entry lists 22 T cell receptor beta chains sequenced from one sample in a study of cytomegalovirus exposure and HLA in healthy donors. TCRdb's table, derived via immunoSEQ multiplex PCR, lists solely in-frame clones and lacks some. Of 150,000 to 200,000 clones listed, about 85% are singletons. The sample comprised PBMCs. The source of these receptors is a young man in good health and CMV-seropositive.

This clone has just a few counts. CDR3 protein: CASSDGPGDYNEQFF. CDR3 in DNA: TGTGCCAGCAGTGACGGACCCGGGGACTACAATGAGCAGTTCTTC. The V call is TRBV6-4, the J call TRBJ2-1; tentatively, D is TRBD2 (5 bases). V was shortened by 2 bases and J by 3 bases, with 11 bases between the two germline ends. Germline CDR1 and CDR2: MRHNA and SNTAGT. The CDR3 is 15 amino acids.

The rearrangement joins TRBV9 to TRBJ2-7, with 7 bases fitting TRBD2. Germline lookup yields CDR1 SGDLS and CDR2 YYNGEE. This CDR3 comprises 14 residues. V trimming: 4 bases; J trimming: 7 bases; junction bases outside the gene matches: 11. CDR3 sequence: CASSPGSGVEEQYF. In DNA form, the CDR3 reads TGTGCCAGCAGCCCCGGGAGCGGGGTCGAGGAGCAGTACTTC.

This clone was picked up a small number of times. The DNA of the CDR3 is TGTGCCAGCAGCAAAGGGAGTCCAACCTCTTTCACAGATACGCAGTATTTT. It encodes CASSKGSPTSFTDTQYF. The chain employs TRBV21-1 and TRBJ2-3; TRBD2 was called by the table and not checked on the DNA. TRBV21-1 is designated a pseudogene. The CDR3 is 17 residues long.

The CDR3 is CASSLVLAGMRTQYF. CDR3 DNA sequence: TGCGCCAGCAGCTTGGTACTAGCGGGAATGCGGACCCAGTACTTC. This chain uses TRBV5-1 with TRBJ2-5; 10 nucleotides agree with TRBD2. V gave up 0 bases and J gave up 7 bases; unmatched junction bases: 6. The CDR3 loop spans 15 amino acids. CDR1 SGHRS and CDR2 YFSETQ come from the germline V gene.

Only a few counts were recorded for this clone. V and J are TRBV25-1 and TRBJ2-7; D perhaps matches TRBD2 (6 bases). Germline values: CDR1 MGHDK, CDR2 SYGVNS. The CDR3 covers 17 residues. Deletions cut 1 base from V and 2 bases from J, with 18 bases between. The CDR3 bases are TGTGCCAGCAGTGAATGGACTACACTTTCAGGCGCCTACGAGCAGTACTTC. Its translation: CASSEWTTLSGAYEQYF.

The chain couples TRBV7-9 to TRBJ2-2, with D unclear. Per the germline V gene, CDR1 is SEHNR and CDR2 is FQNEAQ (reference sequence). Trimming pared 3 bases from V and 15 bases from J, leaving 11 bases between. The length of the CDR3 is 11 residues. The CDR3 reads CASSFTVEVFF. In DNA form, the CDR3 reads TGTGCCAGCAGCTTCACCGTCGAGGTGTTTTTT.

This clone is a singleton in its sample. V usage is TRBV28 and J usage is TRBJ1-2; weak D call: TRBD1 (6 bases). The V and J ends lost 3 bases and 5 bases respectively, with 16 bases between them. Germline V lookup: CDR1 MDHEN, CDR2 SYDVKM. CDR3 length: 15 residues. The CDR3 DNA follows: TGTGCCAGCAGTTTCTGGCGGGGGCCGTCATATGGCTACACCTTC. It specifies CASSFWRGPSYGYTF.

The chain recombines TRBV4-1 with TRBJ1-1; D is ambiguous. The CDR3 loop spans 14 amino acids. Trimming cost V 4 bases and J 1 base, with 10 bases left between them. Germline V CDR1 and CDR2: MGHRA, YSYEKL. CDR3 sequence reads: CASSPTQENTEAFF. CDR3 sequence (DNA): TGCGCCAGCAGCCCCACCCAGGAGAACACTGAAGCTTTCTTT.

This chain uses TRBV15 with TRBJ1-3; D is ambiguous. Trimming left V 1 base short and J 0 bases short, with 4 bases between. CDR1 and CDR2 from the germline V gene are LNHNV and YYDKDF (reference sequence). This CDR3 comprises 14 residues. Written as DNA, the CDR3 is TGTGCCACCAGCAGAGCCGGCTCTGGAAACACCATATATTTT. It translates to CATSRAGSGNTIYF.

CDR3 in DNA: TGCAGCGCCATCACCGGTACGGAGACCCAGTACTTC. Its protein product is CSAITGTETQYF. The V call is TRBV29-1, the J call TRBJ2-5, with D unresolved. Trimming took off 7 bases at V and 5 bases at J, with 14 bases between the two ends. The CDR3 sequence is 12 residues long. Germline V gene lookup returns CDR1 SQVTM and CDR2 ANQGSEA.

The chain recombines TRBV11-3 with TRBJ2-7; tentatively, D is TRBD2 (6 bases). Germline-derived CDR1 and CDR2 are SGHNT and YENEEA. The CDR3 extends over 16 amino acids. Trimming left V 1 base short and J 3 bases short, with 16 bases between. The CDR3 region has the DNA TGTGCCAGCAGCTTAGGACCCCCGACCGGGGGCTACGAGCAGTACTTC. Translation: CASSLGPPTGGYEQYF.

This rearrangement joins TRBV9 to TRBJ2-5; 7 nucleotides agree with TRBD2. Per the germline V gene, CDR1 is SGDLS and CDR2 is YYNGEE. V trimming: 0 bases; J trimming: 2 bases; junction bases outside the gene matches: 4. CDR3 length: 15 amino acids. This CDR3 is CASSVGSGSQETQYF. In DNA, the CDR3 is TGTGCCAGCAGCGTAGGTAGCGGGTCTCAAGAGACCCAGTACTTC.

The rearrangement joins TRBV5-3 to TRBJ2-7; TRBD1 aligns across 9 bases. TRBV5-3 belongs to the ORF category, with a function that is uncertain. The V and J ends lost 3 bases and 3 bases, in that order; junction bases with no gene match: 10. This CDR3 contains 16 residues. CDR3 amino acids: CARSCLRDRAHYEQYF. The CDR3 DNA sequence: TGTGCCAGAAGCTGCCTTCGGGACAGGGCGCACTACGAGCAGTACTTC.

This clone was counted a single time. This chain joins TRBV6-6 and TRBJ2-3; perhaps TRBD2 as D (5 bases). Trimming stripped 7 bases from V and 3 bases from J, with 11 bases between. The CDR3 contains 13 residues. Germline V CDR1 and CDR2: MNHNY, SVGAGI (reference sequence). The CDR3 sequence is CASTSSQTDTQYF. The CDR3 DNA sequence: TGTGCCAGCACTTCTAGCCAGACAGATACGCAGTATTTT.

V usage is TRBV27 and J usage is TRBJ2-7, with TRBD1 matching 8 bases. The CDR3 is 13 residues long. After removal of 8 bases from V and 2 bases from J, the junction contained 5 bases not matched to a gene. Germline V gives CDR1 MNHEY, CDR2 SMNVEV (reference sequence). CDR3 bases: TGTGCCAGCGGGCCACAGGGGGCCTACGAGCAGTACTTC. Translation: CASGPQGAYEQYF.

This clone has only one observation. This sequence may be a read error, since a much larger clone differs from it by one base. V gene TRBV7-9 combines with J gene TRBJ1-1; no reliable D call. Germline V lookup: CDR1 SEHNR, CDR2 FQNEAQ (reference sequence). CDR3 length: 13 residues. With 3 bases removed from V and 1 base from J, the gap between germline ends came to 6 bases. As DNA, the CDR3 is TGTGCCAGCAGCTTCCAGGCGAACACTGAAGCTTTCTTT. Protein: CASSFQANTEAFF.

The chain links TRBV7-9 to TRBJ2-1, with 10 positions matching TRBD1. There are 15 residues in the CDR3. With V trimmed by 5 bases and J by 6 bases, 7 bases remained unmatched. Germline V gene sequence: CDR1 SEHNR, CDR2 FQNEAQ (reference sequence). In DNA, the CDR3 is TGTGCCAGCAGCCCCGGGACAGGGGCGTTCAATGAGCAGTTCTTC. It translates to CASSPGTGAFNEQFF.

The rearrangement links TRBV10-3 to TRBJ2-1, with 8 bases lining up with TRBD1. CDR1 and CDR2 (germline): ENHRY, SYGVKD. The CDR3 consists of 13 residues. Unmatched junction bases numbered 5, after V lost 3 bases and J lost 10 bases. The CDR3 loop reads CAISDPGGGEQFF. CDR3 DNA: TGTGCCATCAGTGATCCAGGGGGCGGCGAGCAGTTCTTC.

This clone was recorded once. The CDR3 DNA reads as TGTGCCAGCAGCCAAGTGGGAAGCGGGGGGGCCGGGACAGATACGCAGTATTTT. Amino acids: CASSQVGSGGAGTDTQYF. This chain uses TRBV4-2 with TRBJ2-3; 10 bases align to TRBD2. Germline values: CDR1 LGHNA, CDR2 YNFKEQ. The trim removed 1 base at V and 3 bases at J, leaving 10 bases unmatched. The CDR3 extends over 18 amino acids.

The rearrangement links TRBV28 to TRBJ1-5, with 7 bases that match TRBD1. CDR1 is MDHEN, CDR2 SYDVKM, per germline. The CDR3 totals 15 residues. J was trimmed by 1 base and V by 5 bases; bases with no gene match: 5. CDR3 protein: CASSLQGVSNQPQHF. The CDR3 coding sequence is TGTGCCAGCAGTCTCCAGGGGGTGAGCAATCAGCCCCAGCATTTT.

The J gene is TRBJ1-1, the V gene TRBV7-9; 7 bases line up with TRBD1. The CDR3 runs to 17 residues. Germline loops: CDR1 SEHNR, CDR2 FQNEAQ (reference sequence). V lost 5 bases, J lost 5 bases, and 17 bases stayed unmatched. This chain's CDR3 is CASSPSHTGALTTEAFF. CDR3 DNA sequence: TGTGCCAGCAGCCCTTCTCATACAGGGGCCCTTACAACTGAAGCTTTCTTT. Supplemented by reference TRBV7-9 and TRBJ1-1, the full variable domain reads DTGVSQNPRHKITKRGQNVTFRCDPISEHNRLYWYRQTLGQGPEFLTYFQNEAQLEKSRLLSDRFSAERPKGSFSTLEIQRTEQGDSAMYLCASSPSHTGALTTEAFFGQGTRLTVV.

The chain links TRBV27 to TRBJ2-1; TRBD2 aligns across 8 bases. Looked up from germline, CDR1 is MNHEY and CDR2 is SMNVEV (reference sequence). The V segment lost 5 bases and the J segment 1 base; nucleotides outside the gene matches: 7. The CDR3 covers 16 residues. DNA of the CDR3: TGTGCCAGCAGTACGAGTACTAGCGGTTCCTACAATGAGCAGTTCTTC. It translates to CASSTSTSGSYNEQFF.